Each of the 13 T cell receptor beta chains below was sequenced from the same sample in a study of T cell responses to AZD1222 COVID-19 vaccine (dated by TCRdb to the early 2020s). The time point label, read with the paper, signifies: baseline before first vaccination. The method behind the library was the immunoSEQ multiplex PCR assay. This immuneACCESS table, as held by TCRdb, lists in-frame sequences with V and J called but not all clones. Of the missing ones, under half trace to an unresolved V gene in checked studies; the others have no known cause. The sample table shows about 99,000 clones, and 85% to 90% are seen once. The ten largest account for 2.8% of the sample. Sequences were derived from peripheral blood, sampled on day 0 of AZD1222 vaccination. The origin of the receptors is an adult in good health.

The J gene is TRBJ2-1, the V gene TRBV30; TRBD1 matches at 7 bases. Germline lookup yields CDR1 GTSNPN and CDR2 SVGIG (reference sequence). The CDR3 loop spans 14 amino acids. Trimming took 3 bases from V and 3 from J; bases not matched to a gene: 5. CDR3 region: CAWRPGTDYNEQFF. The CDR3 nucleotides are TGTGCCTGGAGGCCCGGGACAGACTACAATGAGCAGTTCTTC.

The chain recombines TRBV7-9 with TRBJ2-3, with no clear D. CDR1 SEHNR and CDR2 FQNEAQ come from the germline V gene (reference sequence). This CDR3 comprises 13 residues. V dropped 5 bases and J dropped 0 bases, with 6 bases sitting between them. The CDR3 is CASSPPSTDTQYF. CDR3 DNA: TGTGCCAGCAGCCCCCCTAGCACAGATACGCAGTATTTT.

The chain recombines TRBV3-1 (or the pseudogene TRBV3-2) with TRBJ2-1, with D possibly being TRBD2 (6 bases). The CDR3 extends over 14 amino acids. V dropped 0 bases and J dropped 6 bases, with 9 bases sitting between them. Germline V gene sequence: CDR1 LGHDT, CDR2 YNNKEL (reference sequence). The CDR3 DNA reads TGTGCCAGCAGCCAAGATCCGACTAGCAATGAGCAGTTCTTC. As protein: CASSQDPTSNEQFF.

The DNA for the CDR3 is TGTGCCAGCAGCCCCGGACAGACTTACAATGAGCAGTTCTTC. Its translation: CASSPGQTYNEQFF. The rearrangement joins TRBV5-4 to TRBJ2-1; tentatively, D is TRBD1 (6 bases). Trimming removed 4 bases from V and 4 bases from J, with 12 bases in between. Looked up from germline, CDR1 is SGHNT and CDR2 is YYREEE (reference sequence). The CDR3 is made up of 14 amino acids.

This chain links TRBV4-3 with TRBJ2-1; TRBD2 matches at 9 bases. V lost 0 bases, J lost 4 bases, and 7 bases stayed unmatched. Germline V lookup: CDR1 LGHNA, CDR2 YSLEER. This CDR3 has 17 amino acids. The CDR3 protein is CASSQEGGRDAYNEQFF. As DNA, the CDR3 is TGCGCCAGCAGCCAAGAAGGCGGGAGGGACGCGTACAATGAGCAGTTCTTC.

This clone was observed a handful of times. This rearrangement joins TRBV6-1 to TRBJ1-5; maybe TRBD1 (5 bases). Germline V gives CDR1 MNHNS, CDR2 SASEGT. The CDR3 is made up of 13 amino acids. V was trimmed by 2 bases and J by 7 bases, leaving 9 bases between them. CDR3 DNA: TGTGCCAGCAGTGAAACGTGGGACCAGCCCCAGCATTTT. Amino acid sequence: CASSETWDQPQHF.

DNA of the CDR3: TGTGCCTGGAGTGTACTGACAGGCGACGGCTACACCTTC. Translated, it gives CAWSVLTGDGYTF. V and J are TRBV30 and TRBJ1-2, with D possibly being TRBD1 (6 bases). Looked up from germline, CDR1 is GTSNPN and CDR2 is SVGIG (reference sequence). The CDR3 consists of 13 residues. Trimming cost V 0 bases and J 8 bases, with 13 bases left between them.

The V gene is TRBV6-5, the J gene TRBJ1-1; D remains unclear. The germline gives CDR1 MNHEY, CDR2 SVGAGI. V shed 8 bases and J shed 4 bases, with 14 bases lying between them. This CDR3 has 13 amino acids. The CDR3 sequence: CASLKEGSTEAFF. Written as DNA, the CDR3 is TGTGCCAGCTTGAAAGAGGGTTCCACTGAAGCTTTCTTT.

V and J are TRBV6-5 and TRBJ2-2; D is perhaps TRBD2 (5 bases). Germline lookup yields CDR1 MNHEY and CDR2 SVGAGI. CDR3 length: 16 amino acids. Trimming removed 0 bases from V and 3 bases from J, with 11 bases in between. CDR3 coding DNA: TGTGCCAGCAGTTACTCGACTGCTAGCTACACCGGGGAGCTGTTTTTT. Protein sequence: CASSYSTASYTGELFF.

The V gene is TRBV4-1, the J gene TRBJ2-3; 8 nucleotides align to TRBD2. The CDR3 length is 16 residues. CDR1 and CDR2 from the germline V gene are MGHRA and YSYEKL. V lost 0 bases and J lost 7; bases outside the gene matches: 9. The CDR3 is CASSQDSREGLNTQYF. In DNA form, the CDR3 reads TGCGCCAGCAGCCAAGATTCCCGGGAGGGCCTTAATACGCAGTATTTT.

The chain has TRBV12-3 or TRBV12-4 and TRBJ1-1; D gene uncertain. V was trimmed by 3 bases and J by 1 base, leaving 6 bases between them. The CDR3 contains 13 residues. In DNA, the CDR3 is TGTGCCAGCAGTTTCGCAGGGAACACTGAAGCTTTCTTT. It codes for CASSFAGNTEAFF.

This rearrangement joins TRBV24-1 to TRBJ1-1; perhaps TRBD1 as D (6 bases). Germline V gene lookup returns CDR1 KGHDR and CDR2 SFDVKD. The CDR3 totals 16 residues. V lost 2 bases, J lost 1 base, and 13 bases lay in between. Here the CDR3 reads CATSDSTGTPNTEAFF. The CDR3 DNA reads as TGTGCCACCAGTGATTCGACCGGGACACCGAACACTGAAGCTTTCTTT.

V and J are TRBV10-1 and TRBJ2-2; D gene unclear. The CDR3 loop spans 14 amino acids. CDR1 is WNHNN and CDR2 is SYGVQD in the germline V gene (reference sequence). V gave up 0 bases and J gave up 5 bases, with 7 bases separating them. CDR3 amino acids: CASSESNRTGELFF. DNA of the CDR3: TGCGCCAGCAGTGAGTCCAATAGAACCGGGGAGCTGTTTTTT.